Given below is one T cell receptor beta chain in context. Its antigen remains unidentified. Qualities for individual bases were not recorded, and no much larger clone is one base off. These data come from a study of T cell changes during pregnancy in multiple sclerosis (dated by TCRdb to 2018 to 2020). Regarding the research as a whole: The study looked at changes in the T cell repertoire across pregnancy in women with multiple sclerosis.

The library was generated by the immunoSEQ multiplex PCR assay. TCRdb's version of the immuneACCESS table is confined to in-frame rearrangements and falls short of the full clone set. An unresolved V gene accounts for under half of the shortfall where checked; the remainder is of unknown origin. The sample records approximately 12,000 clones, about 88% of which are singletons. The leading ten clones occupy about 15% of the sample. Ends trimmed: V by 5 bases, J by 0 bases; bases unmatched to a gene: 10. CDR1 SGHNT and CDR2 YENEEA are derived from the germline V gene. The CDR3, from cysteine to phenylalanine, totals 16 residues. CDR3 DNA only is kept here, 48 bases in frame from base 1.

The starting material was CD8+ T cells from peripheral blood mononuclear cells, obtained in the second trimester of pregnancy. The TCR comes from a female donor in good health, enrolled as a control in a pregnancy study. The rearranged chain carries TRBV11-3 and TRBJ2-7; 7 central bases correspond to TRBD1. The DNA sequence reads TGTGCCAGCAGCCTTCGACAGGGAAGGGACTCCTACGAGCAGTACTTC. This is translated as CASSLRQGRDSYEQYF.